This T cell receptor (beta chain) originates from a study of T cell responses to AZD1222 COVID-19 vaccine. Study results and caveats: No day 14 peak samples; only post-peak repertoires were characterized. Clonal diversity was possibly underestimated, and white British individuals and females predominated among donors.

Comments on this clone: What it recognizes is unknown.

Profiling relied on immunoSEQ multiplex PCR, and the TCRdb table lists in-frame clones only, not all of them. There are fewer than 300,000 clones in the sample; roughly 93% occur only once, and roughly 0.5% lies in the top ten. CDR3 length: 15 residues. The germline gives CDR1 ENHRY, CDR2 SYGVKD. V was cut by 3 bases and J by 2 bases, with 10 bases left in between. The specimen comprised peripheral blood, sampled on day 0 of AZD1222 vaccination. The chain has TRBV10-3 and TRBJ1-4; unclear D gene. The TCR comes from an adult in good health. In nucleotides, the CDR3 is TGTGCCATCAGTGACCGGGCAGGTACTAATGAAAAACTGTTTTTT. Protein sequence: CAISDRAGTNEKLFF.